These T cell receptor beta chains were read from a single sample in a study of T cells after yellow fever vaccination. TCRdb reprocessed the 5' RACE reads with MiXCR, giving one entry per CDR3 protein. The sample shows a few hundred thousand distinct CDR3 sequences, around a sixth of them seen only once. The sequencing used PBMCs, collected about 5 days after the first yellow fever vaccination. The receptors were gathered from a man aged 18 to 30 who received the YFV17D yellow fever vaccine. CDR3s include the opening cysteine and the closing phenylalanine or tryptophan. Each record gives: V gene, clone size, J gene, CDR3 protein. Rows give clone size only sometimes, using once, few, many, or a class for an expanded clone.

TRBV12-3/TRBV12-4,-,TRBJ1-2,CASSRDQSYGYTF
TRBV10-2,few,TRBJ1-1,CASSAQGSTEAFF
TRBV9,-,TRBJ2-3,CASSGLGTQYF
TRBV29-1,many,TRBJ1-2,CSVEDRGNYYGYTF
TRBV20-1,-,TRBJ1-1,CSARAKNTAEAFF
TRBV6-4,-,TRBJ2-3,CASSEGGGAVDTQYF
TRBV9,-,TRBJ1-6,CASTPDRVNSPLHF
TRBV7-2,few,TRBJ1-5,CASSFGQASNQPQHF
TRBV20-1,few,TRBJ1-1,CSARDTGQGRNEAFF
TRBV7-2,-,TRBJ1-1,CASSLPGTVVGAFF
TRBV18,few,TRBJ1-4,CASSPGGGREKLFF
TRBV2,many,TRBJ2-4,CASTPRVPGRLAKNIQYF
TRBV7-2,-,TRBJ1-2,CASSLAWFGQNYGYTF
TRBV7-2,once,TRBJ2-3,CASSLEHRGFTDTQYF
TRBV12-5,-,TRBJ2-2,CASGRGLAGAQNTGELFF
TRBV6-5,few,TRBJ2-1,CASSYDWNNEQFF
TRBV6-5,few,TRBJ1-5,CASSTGENQPQHF
TRBV5-1,few,TRBJ1-2,CASSLVVPANYGYTF
TRBV7-3,-,TRBJ2-7,CASSLSPRDEQYF
TRBV15,few,TRBJ2-5,CATSRGLAVKDTQYF
TRBV4-3,-,TRBJ1-4,CASSQDRRNEKLFF
TRBV6-2/TRBV6-3,few,TRBJ2-5,CASSYSPQEETQYF
TRBV6-5,few,TRBJ1-2,CASSLSRNSGYTF
TRBV24-1,-,TRBJ1-5,CATSDAGYQPQHF
TRBV2,few,TRBJ2-7,CASSNAIGTGSEQYF
TRBV5-1,-,TRBJ1-2,CASSPEAQGGGYTF
TRBV20-1,-,TRBJ1-3,CSASGWGNTIYF